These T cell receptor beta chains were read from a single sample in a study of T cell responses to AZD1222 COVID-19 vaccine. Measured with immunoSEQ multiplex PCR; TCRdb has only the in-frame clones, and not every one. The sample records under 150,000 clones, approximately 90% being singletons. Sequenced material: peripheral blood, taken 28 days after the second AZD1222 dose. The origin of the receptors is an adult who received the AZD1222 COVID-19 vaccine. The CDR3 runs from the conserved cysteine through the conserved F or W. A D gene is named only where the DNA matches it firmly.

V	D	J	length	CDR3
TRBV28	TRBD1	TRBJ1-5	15	CASRRRQGRNFPQHF
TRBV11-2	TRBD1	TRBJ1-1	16	CASSPLDRGLNTEAFF
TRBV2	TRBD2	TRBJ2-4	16	CASSPGLAGLANIQYF
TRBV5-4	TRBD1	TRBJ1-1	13	CASSLTGGTEAFF
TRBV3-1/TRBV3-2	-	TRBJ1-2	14	CASSQQAYNYGYTF
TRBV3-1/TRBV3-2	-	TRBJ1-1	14	CASREAGVNTEAFF
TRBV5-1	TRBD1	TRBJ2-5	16	CASRDGTGGHQETQYF
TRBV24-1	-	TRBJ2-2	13	CATSALTNGELFF
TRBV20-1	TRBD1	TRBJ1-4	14	CSASRDSLNEKLFF
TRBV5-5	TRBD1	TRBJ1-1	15	CASSARQGVNTEAFF
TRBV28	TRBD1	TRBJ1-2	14	CASRLPGQLYGYTF
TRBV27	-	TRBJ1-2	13	CASSIAGTYGYTF
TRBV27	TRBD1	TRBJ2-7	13	CASSWDRGNEQYF
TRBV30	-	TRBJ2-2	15	CAWSVRGRDTGELFF
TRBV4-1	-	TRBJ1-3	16	CASSQDRHQLGNTIYF